The sequence of this T cell receptor beta chain was determined in a study of T cells in Graves' hyperthyroidism and ophthalmopathy. Across the whole study: Specimen type is peripheral blood, collected at initial diagnosis prior to any treatment.

It was 8 to 10 ml of fresh peripheral blood that supplied the PBMCs. The V and J ends lost 5 bases and 5 bases, in that order; junction bases with no gene match: 7. Germline CDR1 and CDR2: LNHNV and YYDKDF (reference sequence). This CDR3 spans 16 amino acids. Regions amplified from RNA transcripts were the TCR beta CDR3 regions. Primed by the HTBI set, a first-round RT-PCR was run on the TCR CDR3. MiXCR, run by TCRdb on the multiplex PCR reads, gives a single entry per CDR3 protein. The sample has around 520,000 distinct CDR3 sequences, 12% to 15% seen once. This clonotype was observed at least ten times.

Specimen: blood. The gene calls are TRBV15 and TRBJ2-1, with TRBD2 matching 12 bases. The receptor was isolated from a woman between 40 and 55 years old with Graves' hyperthyroidism. The CDR3 sequence is CATSGTSGGRDNEQFF. CDR3 coding DNA: TGTGCCACCAGCGGTACTAGCGGGGGGCGGGACAATGAGCAGTTCTTC.